Given below is one T cell receptor (beta chain) in context. Its antigen is still unknown. Base quality data are lacking; no much larger clone is found one base away. Counted from cysteine to phenylalanine, this CDR3 has 14 amino acids. The CDR3 DNA has 42 bases and is translated from base 1. These data originate in a study of blood T cell repertoires in COVID-19 (dated by TCRdb to between 2020 and 2021). A note on the overall study: Samples from collaborators originated in the United States, Italy and Spain and spanned both the acute and convalescent phases of COVID-19. The material from the prospective study consisted of cDNA or gDNA derived from T cells, B-cell-depleted T cells, or PBMCs. Subjects who had been exposed to COVID-19, were actively infected with it, or had recovered from it provided the deeply sampled blood TCRbeta repertoires that made up the dataset. The repertoires were released in a freely available public database intended as a resource for research on the immune response to SARS-CoV-2. The samples were drawn from the first 160 participants of the ongoing ImmuneRACE study and from under 1,500 subjects provided by 6 global collaborators. A de-identified subject ID, COVID-19 status, age in years and sex were almost always included in the sample metadata. Where available, HLA class I and class II types were obtained from metadata supplied by the sample provider rather than from assay-based typing.

The immunoSEQ Assay, a bias-controlled multiplex PCR, was used to amplify TCRbeta CDR3 regions from genomic DNA. In the original analysis: Nucleated cell counts per sample were estimated from amplification of reference gene primers within the assay. Sequence reads were collapsed and filtered to measure the absolute abundance of every unique TCRbeta CDR3 rearrangement. For each sample, productive Simpson clonality was calculated as the square root of Simpson's diversity index across productive rearrangements. TCRdb's version of the immuneACCESS table is confined to in-frame rearrangements and falls short of the full clone set. An unresolved V gene accounts for under half of the shortfall where checked; the remainder is of unknown origin. Clone size and the V and J calls come from that table; the DNA yielded D and trimming. The sample table shows around 130,000 clones, and about 84% are seen once. The ten largest clones add up to 9% to 15% of the sample.

Results the study describes overall, beyond this receptor: How much clinical and demographic metadata was included differed by source and by participant, and the metadata was provided uncurated.

Whole blood was collected in K2EDTA tubes by collaborating institutions according to the institutions' own protocols. For TCRbeta analysis, collaborators shipped samples in one of three forms: frozen whole blood, isolated PBMCs, or DNA extracted from either of those sample types. This chain joins TRBV21-1 to TRBJ1-3; the table's D call, TRBD1, has no DNA check behind it. TRBV21-1 is noted as a pseudogene. The TCR originated in a woman aged 60 to 75 with acute or convalescent COVID-19. The specimen was peripheral blood. CDR3 region: CASSLRDSRNTIYF. The DNA sequence follows: TGTGCCAGCAGCCTCCGGGACAGCAGAAACACCATATATTTT.